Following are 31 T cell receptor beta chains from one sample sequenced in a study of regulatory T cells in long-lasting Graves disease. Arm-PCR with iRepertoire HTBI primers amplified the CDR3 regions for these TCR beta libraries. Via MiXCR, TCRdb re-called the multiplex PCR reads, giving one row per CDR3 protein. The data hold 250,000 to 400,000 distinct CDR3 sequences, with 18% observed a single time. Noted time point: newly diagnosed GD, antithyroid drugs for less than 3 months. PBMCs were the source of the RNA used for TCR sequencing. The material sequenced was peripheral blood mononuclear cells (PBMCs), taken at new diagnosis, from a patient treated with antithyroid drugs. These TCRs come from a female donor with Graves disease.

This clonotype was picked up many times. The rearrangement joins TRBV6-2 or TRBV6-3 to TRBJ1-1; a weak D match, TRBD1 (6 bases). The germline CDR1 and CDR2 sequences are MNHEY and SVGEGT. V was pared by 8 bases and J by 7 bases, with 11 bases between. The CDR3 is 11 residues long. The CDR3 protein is CASWEGVEAFF. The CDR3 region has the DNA TGTGCCAGCTGGGAGGGGGTTGAAGCTTTCTTT.

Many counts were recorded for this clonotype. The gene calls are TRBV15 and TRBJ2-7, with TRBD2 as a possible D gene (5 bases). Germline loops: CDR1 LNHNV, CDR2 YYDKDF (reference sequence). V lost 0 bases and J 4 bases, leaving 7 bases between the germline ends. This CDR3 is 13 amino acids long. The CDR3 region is CATSRDRGYEQYF. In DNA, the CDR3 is TGTGCCACCAGCAGAGATCGGGGTTACGAGCAGTACTTC.

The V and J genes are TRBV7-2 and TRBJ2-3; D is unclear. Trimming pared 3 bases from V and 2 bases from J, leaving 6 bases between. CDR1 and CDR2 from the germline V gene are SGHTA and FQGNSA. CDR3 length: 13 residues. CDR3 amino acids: CASSFTPTDTQYF. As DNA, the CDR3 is TGTGCCAGCAGCTTTACGCCCACAGATACGCAGTATTTT.

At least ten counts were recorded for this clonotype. CDR3 DNA sequence: TGTGCCAGCAGACGTCGGACGGCTGATGGGGGGGCCAACGTCCTGACTTTC. As protein: CASRRRTADGGANVLTF. The V and J genes are TRBV27 and TRBJ2-6, with D unclear. The CDR3 is 17 residues long. Germline lookup yields CDR1 MNHEY and CDR2 SMNVEV (reference sequence). The V and J ends lost 6 bases and 4 bases respectively, with 19 bases between them.

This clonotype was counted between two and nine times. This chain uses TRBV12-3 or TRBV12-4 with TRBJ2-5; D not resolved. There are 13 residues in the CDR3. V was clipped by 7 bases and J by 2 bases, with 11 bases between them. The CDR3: CASTPPEQETQYF. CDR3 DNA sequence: TGTGCCAGCACCCCACCCGAACAAGAGACCCAGTACTTC.

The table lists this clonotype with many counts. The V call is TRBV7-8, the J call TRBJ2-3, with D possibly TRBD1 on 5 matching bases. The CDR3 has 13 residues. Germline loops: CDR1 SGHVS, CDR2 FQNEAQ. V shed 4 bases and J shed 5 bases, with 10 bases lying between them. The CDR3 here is CASSWTRRDTQYF. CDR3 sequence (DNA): TGTGCCAGCAGCTGGACACGCAGAGATACGCAGTATTTT.

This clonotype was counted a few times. CDR3 sequence reads: CSARDVGGNSGNTIYF. DNA of the CDR3: TGCAGTGCTAGAGATGTCGGCGGTAACTCTGGAAACACCATATATTTT. The chain is built from TRBV20-1 and TRBJ1-3; D remains ambiguous. The CDR3 consists of 16 residues. Germline V gene sequence: CDR1 DFQATT, CDR2 SNEGSKA (reference sequence). Trimming removed 0 bases at V and 0 bases at J, with 12 bases between.

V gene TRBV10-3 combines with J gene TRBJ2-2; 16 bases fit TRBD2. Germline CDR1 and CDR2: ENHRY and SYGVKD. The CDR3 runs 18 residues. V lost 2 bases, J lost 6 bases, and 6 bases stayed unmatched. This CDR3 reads CAISEPGTSGRAPGELFF. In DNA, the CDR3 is TGTGCCATCAGTGAGCCCGGGACTAGCGGGAGGGCCCCCGGGGAGCTGTTTTTT.

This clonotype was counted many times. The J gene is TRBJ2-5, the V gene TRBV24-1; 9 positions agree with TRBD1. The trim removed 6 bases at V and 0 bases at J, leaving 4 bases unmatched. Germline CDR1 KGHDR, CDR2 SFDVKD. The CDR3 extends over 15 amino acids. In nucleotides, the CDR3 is TGTGCCACCAGTTACGGACAGGGGAACCAAGAGACCCAGTACTTC. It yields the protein CATSYGQGNQETQYF.

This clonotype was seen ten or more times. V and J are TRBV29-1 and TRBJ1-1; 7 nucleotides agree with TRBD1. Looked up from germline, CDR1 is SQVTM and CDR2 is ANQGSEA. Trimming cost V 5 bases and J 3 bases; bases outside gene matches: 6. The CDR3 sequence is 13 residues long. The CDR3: CSVLGGADTEAFF. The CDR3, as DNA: TGCAGCGTTCTAGGGGGCGCGGACACTGAAGCTTTCTTT.

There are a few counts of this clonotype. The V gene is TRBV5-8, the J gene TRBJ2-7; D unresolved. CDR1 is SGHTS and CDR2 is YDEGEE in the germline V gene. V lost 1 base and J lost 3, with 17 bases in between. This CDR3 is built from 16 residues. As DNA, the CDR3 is TGTGCCAGCAGCTTGCGTACTACCGCAGCCGGCTACGAGCAGTACTTC. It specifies CASSLRTTAAGYEQYF.

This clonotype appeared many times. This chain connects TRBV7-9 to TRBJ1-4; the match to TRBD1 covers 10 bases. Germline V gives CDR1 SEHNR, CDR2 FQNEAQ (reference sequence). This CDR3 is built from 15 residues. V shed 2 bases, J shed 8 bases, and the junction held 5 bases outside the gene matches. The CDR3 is CASSLPGQGEEKLFF. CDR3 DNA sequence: TGTGCCAGCAGCTTACCAGGACAGGGGGAGGAAAAACTGTTTTTT.

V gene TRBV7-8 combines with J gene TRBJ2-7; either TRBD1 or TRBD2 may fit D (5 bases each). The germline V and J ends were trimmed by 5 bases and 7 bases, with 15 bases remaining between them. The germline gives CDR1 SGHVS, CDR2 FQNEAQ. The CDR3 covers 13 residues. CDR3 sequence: CASSPGPGREQYF. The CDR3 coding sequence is TGTGCCAGCAGCCCGGGACCAGGTCGGGAGCAGTACTTC.

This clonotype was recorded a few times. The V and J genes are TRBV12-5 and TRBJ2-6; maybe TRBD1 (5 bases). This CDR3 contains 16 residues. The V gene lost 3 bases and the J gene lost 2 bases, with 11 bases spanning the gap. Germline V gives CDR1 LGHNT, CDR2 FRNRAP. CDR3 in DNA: TGTGCTAGTGGTTTAGCAGCAGGGACTGGGGCCAACGTCCTGACTTTC. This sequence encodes CASGLAAGTGANVLTF.

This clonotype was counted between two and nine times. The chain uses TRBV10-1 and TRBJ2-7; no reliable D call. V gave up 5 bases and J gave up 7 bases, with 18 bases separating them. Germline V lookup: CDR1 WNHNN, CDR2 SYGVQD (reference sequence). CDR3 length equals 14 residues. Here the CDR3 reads CASSRSPTLEEQYF. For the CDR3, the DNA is TGCGCCAGCAGTAGGTCCCCCACACTGGAGGAGCAGTACTTC.

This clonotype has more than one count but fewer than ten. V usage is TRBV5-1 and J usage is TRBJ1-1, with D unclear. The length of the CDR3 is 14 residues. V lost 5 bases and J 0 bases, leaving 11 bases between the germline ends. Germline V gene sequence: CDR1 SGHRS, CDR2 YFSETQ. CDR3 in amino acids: CASSRRGMNTEAFF. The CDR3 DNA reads TGCGCCAGCAGTCGGAGAGGGATGAACACTGAAGCTTTCTTT.

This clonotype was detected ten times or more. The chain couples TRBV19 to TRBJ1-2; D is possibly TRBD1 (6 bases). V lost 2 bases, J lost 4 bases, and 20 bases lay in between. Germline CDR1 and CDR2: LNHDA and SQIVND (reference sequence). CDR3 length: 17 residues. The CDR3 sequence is CASSILPSGQLGYGYTF. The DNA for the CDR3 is TGTGCCAGTAGTATACTGCCCTCCGGACAGTTAGGCTATGGCTACACCTTC.

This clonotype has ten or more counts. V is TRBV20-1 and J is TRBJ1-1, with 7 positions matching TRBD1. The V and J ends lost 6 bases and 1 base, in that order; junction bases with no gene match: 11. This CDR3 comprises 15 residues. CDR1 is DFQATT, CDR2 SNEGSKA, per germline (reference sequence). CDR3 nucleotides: TGCAGTGCGCTAAGAACCGGGACAGCGAACACTGAAGCTTTCTTT. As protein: CSALRTGTANTEAFF.

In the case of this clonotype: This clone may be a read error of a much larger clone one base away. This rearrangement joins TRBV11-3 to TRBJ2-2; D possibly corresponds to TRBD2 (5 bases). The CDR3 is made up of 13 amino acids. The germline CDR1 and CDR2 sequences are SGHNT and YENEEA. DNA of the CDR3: TGTGCCAGCAGCTCTAGGGTTCCCGGGGAGCTGTCTTTT. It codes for CASSSRVPGELSF.

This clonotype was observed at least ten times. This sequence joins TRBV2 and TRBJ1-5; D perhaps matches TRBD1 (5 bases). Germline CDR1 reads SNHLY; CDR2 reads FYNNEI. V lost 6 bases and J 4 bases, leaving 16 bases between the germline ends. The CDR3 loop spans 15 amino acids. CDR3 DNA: TGTGCCAGCAGGTCACCCAGGGATAGTAATCAGCCCCAGCATTTT. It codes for CASRSPRDSNQPQHF.

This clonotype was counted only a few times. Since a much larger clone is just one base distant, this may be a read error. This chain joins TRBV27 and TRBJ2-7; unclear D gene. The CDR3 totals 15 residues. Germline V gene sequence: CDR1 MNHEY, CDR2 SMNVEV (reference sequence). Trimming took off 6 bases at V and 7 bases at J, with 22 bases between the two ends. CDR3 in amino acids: CASSKFARSHGEQYF. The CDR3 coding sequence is TGTGCCAGCAGCAAGTTCGCAAGGTCCCATGGGGAGCAGTACTTC.

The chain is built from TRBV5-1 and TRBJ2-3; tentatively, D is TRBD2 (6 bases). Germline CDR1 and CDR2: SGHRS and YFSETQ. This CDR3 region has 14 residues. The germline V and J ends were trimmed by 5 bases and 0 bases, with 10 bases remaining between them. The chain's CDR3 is CASRREMSTDTQYF. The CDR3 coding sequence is TGCGCCAGCAGACGGGAGATGAGCACAGATACGCAGTATTTT. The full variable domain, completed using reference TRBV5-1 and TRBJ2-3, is KAGVTQTPRYLIKTRGQQVTLSCSPISGHRSVSWYQQTPGQGLQFLFEYFSETQRNKGNFPGRFSGRQFSNSRSEMNVSTLELGDSALYLCASRREMSTDTQYFGPGTRLTVL.

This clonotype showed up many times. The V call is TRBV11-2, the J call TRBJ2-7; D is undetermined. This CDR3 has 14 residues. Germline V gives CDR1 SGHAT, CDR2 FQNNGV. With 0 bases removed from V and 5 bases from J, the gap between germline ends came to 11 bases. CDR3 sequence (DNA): TGTGCCAGCAGCTTAGAAGGGTCGGGCCACGAGCAGTACTTC. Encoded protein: CASSLEGSGHEQYF.

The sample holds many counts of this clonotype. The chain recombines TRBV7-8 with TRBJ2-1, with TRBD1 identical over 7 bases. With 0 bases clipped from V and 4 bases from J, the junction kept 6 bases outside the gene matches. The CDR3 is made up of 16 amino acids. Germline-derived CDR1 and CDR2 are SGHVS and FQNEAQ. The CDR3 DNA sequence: TGTGCCAGCAGCTTAGCGAGAGGGGGCCCGTACAATGAGCAGTTCTTC. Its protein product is CASSLARGGPYNEQFF.

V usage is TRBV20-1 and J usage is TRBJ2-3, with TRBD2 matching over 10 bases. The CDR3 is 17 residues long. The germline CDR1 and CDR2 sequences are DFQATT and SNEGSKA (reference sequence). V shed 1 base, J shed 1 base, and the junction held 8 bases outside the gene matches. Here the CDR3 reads CSARGLGSGRGTDTQYF. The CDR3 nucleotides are TGCAGTGCTAGAGGCCTTGGGAGCGGGAGGGGCACAGATACGCAGTATTTT.

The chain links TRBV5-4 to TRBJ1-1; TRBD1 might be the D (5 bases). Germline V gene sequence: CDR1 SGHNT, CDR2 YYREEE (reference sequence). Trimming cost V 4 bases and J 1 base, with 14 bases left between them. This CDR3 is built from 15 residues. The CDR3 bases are TGTGCCAGCAGCACGGGGCCCCTGCGGAACACTGAAGCTTTCTTT. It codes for CASSTGPLRNTEAFF.

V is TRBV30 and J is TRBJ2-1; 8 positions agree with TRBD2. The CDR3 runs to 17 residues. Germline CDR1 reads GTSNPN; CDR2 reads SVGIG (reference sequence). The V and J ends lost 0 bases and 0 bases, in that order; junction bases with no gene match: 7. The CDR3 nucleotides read TGTGCCTGGAGTGTACCGGGAGGGCTTCACTCCTACAATGAGCAGTTCTTC. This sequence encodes CAWSVPGGLHSYNEQFF.

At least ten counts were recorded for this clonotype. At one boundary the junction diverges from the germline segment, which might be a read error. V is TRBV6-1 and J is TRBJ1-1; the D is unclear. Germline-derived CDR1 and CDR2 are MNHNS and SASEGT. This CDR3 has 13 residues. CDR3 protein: CASSEALRGPASF. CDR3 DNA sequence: TGTGCCAGCAGTGAAGCGCTTCGAGGACCCGCTAGTTTT.

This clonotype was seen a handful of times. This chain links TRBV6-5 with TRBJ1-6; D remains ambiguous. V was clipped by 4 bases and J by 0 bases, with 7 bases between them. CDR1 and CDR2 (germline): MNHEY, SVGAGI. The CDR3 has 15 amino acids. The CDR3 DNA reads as TGTGCCAGCAGTTTTTATAGCTCCTATAATTCACCCCTCCACTTT. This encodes CASSFYSSYNSPLHF.

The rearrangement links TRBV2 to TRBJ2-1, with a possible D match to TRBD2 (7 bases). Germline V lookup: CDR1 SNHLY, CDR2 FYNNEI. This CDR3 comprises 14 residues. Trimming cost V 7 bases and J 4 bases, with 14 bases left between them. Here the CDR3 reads CASKGGERYNEQFF. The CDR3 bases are TGTGCCAGCAAAGGGGGGGAAAGGTACAATGAGCAGTTCTTC. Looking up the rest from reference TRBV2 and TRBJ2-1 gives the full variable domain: EPEVTQTPSHQVTQMGQEVILRCVPISNHLYFYWYRQILGQKVEFLVSFYNNEISEKSEIFDDQFSVERPDGSNFTLKIRSTKLEDSAMYFCASKGGERYNEQFFGPGTRLTVL.

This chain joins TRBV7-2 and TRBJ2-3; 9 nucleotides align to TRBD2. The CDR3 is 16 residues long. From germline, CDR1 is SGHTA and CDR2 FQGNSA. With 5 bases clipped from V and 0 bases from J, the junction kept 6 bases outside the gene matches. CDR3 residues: CASSDMTSGSTDTQYF. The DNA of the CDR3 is TGTGCCAGCAGCGATATGACTAGCGGTAGCACAGATACGCAGTATTTT. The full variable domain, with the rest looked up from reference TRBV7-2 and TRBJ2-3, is GAGVSQSPSNKVTEKGKDVELRCDPISGHTALYWYRQSLGQGLEFLIYFQGNSAPDKSGLPSDRFSAERTGGSVSTLTIQRTQQEDSAVYLCASSDMTSGSTDTQYFGPGTRLTVL.